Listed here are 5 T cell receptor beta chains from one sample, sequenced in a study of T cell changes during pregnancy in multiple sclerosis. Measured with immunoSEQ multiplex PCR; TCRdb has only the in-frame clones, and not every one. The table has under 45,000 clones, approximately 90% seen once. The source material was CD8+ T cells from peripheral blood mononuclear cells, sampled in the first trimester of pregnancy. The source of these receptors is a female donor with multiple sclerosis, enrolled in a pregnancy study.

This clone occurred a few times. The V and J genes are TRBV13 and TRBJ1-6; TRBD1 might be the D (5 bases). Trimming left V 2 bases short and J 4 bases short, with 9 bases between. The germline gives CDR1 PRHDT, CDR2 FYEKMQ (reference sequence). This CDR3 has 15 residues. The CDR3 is CASSLRGQYNSPLHF. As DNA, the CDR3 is TGTGCCAGCAGCTTAAGGGGCCAGTATAATTCACCCCTCCACTTT. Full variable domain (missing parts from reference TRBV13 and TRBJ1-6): AAGVIQSPRHLIKEKRETATLKCYPIPRHDTVYWYQQGPGQDPQFLISFYEKMQSDKGSIPDRFSAQQFSDYHSELNMSSLELGDSALYFCASSLRGQYNSPLHFGNGTRLTVT.

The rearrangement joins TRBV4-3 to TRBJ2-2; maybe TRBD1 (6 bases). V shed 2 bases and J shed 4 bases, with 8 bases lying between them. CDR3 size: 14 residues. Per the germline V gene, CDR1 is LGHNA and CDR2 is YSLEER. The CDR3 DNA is TGCGCCAGCAGCCAATTACAGGGCACCGGGGAGCTGTTTTTT. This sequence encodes CASSQLQGTGELFF.

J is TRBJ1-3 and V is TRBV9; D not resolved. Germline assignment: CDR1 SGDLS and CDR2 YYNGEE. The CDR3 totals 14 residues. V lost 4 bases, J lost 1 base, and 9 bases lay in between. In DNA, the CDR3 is TGTGCCAGCAGCTTTCGGGGTTCTGGAAACACCATATATTTT. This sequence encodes CASSFRGSGNTIYF.

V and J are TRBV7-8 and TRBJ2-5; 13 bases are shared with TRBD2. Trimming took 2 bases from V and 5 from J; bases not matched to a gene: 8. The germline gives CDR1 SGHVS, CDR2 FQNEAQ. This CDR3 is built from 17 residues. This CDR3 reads CASSLPRLAGGLETQYF. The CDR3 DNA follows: TGTGCCAGCAGCTTACCCAGACTAGCGGGGGGACTGGAGACCCAGTACTTC.

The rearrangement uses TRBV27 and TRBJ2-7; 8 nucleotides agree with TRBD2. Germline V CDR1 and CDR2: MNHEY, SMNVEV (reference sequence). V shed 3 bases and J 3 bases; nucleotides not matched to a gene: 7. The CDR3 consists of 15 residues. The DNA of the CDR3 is TGTGCCAGCAGTTTTACGGGGGGGCGGATCTACGAGCAGTACTTC. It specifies CASSFTGGRIYEQYF.